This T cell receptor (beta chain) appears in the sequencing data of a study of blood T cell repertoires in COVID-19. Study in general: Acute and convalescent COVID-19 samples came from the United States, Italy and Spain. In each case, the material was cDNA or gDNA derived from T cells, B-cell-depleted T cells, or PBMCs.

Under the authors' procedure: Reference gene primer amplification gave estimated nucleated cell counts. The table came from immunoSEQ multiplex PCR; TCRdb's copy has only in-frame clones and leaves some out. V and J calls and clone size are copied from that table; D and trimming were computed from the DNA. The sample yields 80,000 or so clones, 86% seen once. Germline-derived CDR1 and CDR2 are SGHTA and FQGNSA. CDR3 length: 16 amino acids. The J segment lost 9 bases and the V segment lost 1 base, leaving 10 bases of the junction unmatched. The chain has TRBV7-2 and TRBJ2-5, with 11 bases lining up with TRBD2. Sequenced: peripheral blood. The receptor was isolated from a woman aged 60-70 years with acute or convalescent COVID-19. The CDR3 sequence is CASSLGLAGGLTAQYF. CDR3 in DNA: TGTGCCAGCAGCTTAGGCCTAGCGGGAGGTCTTACCGCCCAGTACTTC.